A selection of T cell receptor beta chains follows, all from one sample in a study of shared clonotypes between healthy human individuals. Using immunoSEQ multiplex PCR, the repertoire was profiled, and TCRdb retains in-frame clones only, with some absent. The data contain 2 million to 2.5 million clones, more than 85% of them singletons. Material for sequencing was naive CD4+ T cells from PBMCs. Receptor source: a man younger than 35 in good health. Some clones in this sample may be carry-over from other donors' samples. Both conserved end residues are part of each CDR3. D genes are given only for firm matches. Only some rows state a clone size, as once, few, many or a class for expanded clones.

D: -
size: -
J: TRBJ2-4
V: TRBV29-1
DNA: TGCAGCGTGATTACAGGGTCTAGCATTCAGTACTTC
CDR3: CSVITGSSIQYF

D: -
size: -
J: TRBJ1-1
V: TRBV15
DNA: TGTGCCACCAGCAGAGGGGCCGTGAACACTGAAGCTTTCTTT
CDR3: CATSRGAVNTEAFF

D: TRBD1
size: -
J: TRBJ2-2
V: TRBV6-5
DNA: TGTGCCAGCAGTTACGTAGGGGGCTACACCGGGGAGCTGTTTTTT
CDR3: CASSYVGGYTGELFF

D: -
size: -
J: TRBJ2-7
V: TRBV7-2
DNA: TGTGCCAGCAGCTTAGCGGGCGGGACCTCCTACGAGCAGTACTTC
CDR3: CASSLAGGTSYEQYF

D: -
size: once
J: TRBJ2-5
V: TRBV28
DNA: TGTGCCAGCAACGCCCTCAGGCCAGAGACCCAGTACTTC
CDR3: CASNALRPETQYF

D: -
size: -
J: TRBJ1-1
V: TRBV21-1
DNA: TGTGCCAGCAACGTTCTTTTGTCAGGGGCTCTGAACACTGAAGCTTTCTTT
CDR3: CASNVLLSGALNTEAFF

D: -
size: -
J: TRBJ2-2
V: TRBV9
DNA: TGTGCCAGCAGCGGGGGCGAGGGCACCGGGGAGCTGTTTTTT
CDR3: CASSGGEGTGELFF

D: TRBD2
size: once
J: TRBJ2-7
V: TRBV5-4
DNA: TGTGCCAGCAGCTTGGGTGGGTCTAGCGGTACCTTAACCTACGAGCAGTACTTC
CDR3: CASSLGGSSGTLTYEQYF

D: TRBD2
size: -
J: TRBJ2-1
V: TRBV4-3
DNA: TGCGCCAGCAGCCAAGATCTCGGGGGGAGGGCCAGGAATGAGCAGTTCTTC
CDR3: CASSQDLGGRARNEQFF

D: -
size: -
J: TRBJ2-3
V: TRBV6-4
DNA: TGTGCCAGCGCGTTGGGCGGGATAACAGATACGCAGTATTTT
CDR3: CASALGGITDTQYF

D: -
size: once
J: TRBJ2-1
V: TRBV9
DNA: TGTGCCAGCAGCGTAGCGGGAACCTACAATGAGCAGTTCTTC
CDR3: CASSVAGTYNEQFF

D: -
size: few
J: TRBJ2-7
V: TRBV9
DNA: TGTGCCAGCAGCGTAACATCGGGATTGACCTACGAGCAGTACTTC
CDR3: CASSVTSGLTYEQYF

D: -
size: -
J: TRBJ2-3
V: TRBV10-3
DNA: TGTGCCATCAGTGAGTCCCTAGCGAGCGGAACAGATACGCAGTATTTT
CDR3: CAISESLASGTDTQYF

D: -
size: -
J: TRBJ2-3
V: TRBV5-1
DNA: TGCGCCAGCAGCTTTTCGGGGGGCTCGGATACGCAGTATTTT
CDR3: CASSFSGGSDTQYF

D: -
size: -
J: TRBJ1-1
V: TRBV5-4
DNA: TGTGCCAGCAGCGGGGGGGGAACAGGGTACACTGAAGCTTTCTTT
CDR3: CASSGGGTGYTEAFF

D: -
size: -
J: TRBJ1-2
V: TRBV28
DNA: TGTGCCAGTCCCTTCAACGGGGGGGAAAGTAACTATGGCTACACCTTC
CDR3: CASPFNGGESNYGYTF

D: -
size: -
J: TRBJ2-1
V: TRBV5-1
DNA: TGCGCCAGCAGCTTGGCTGTCGGATCCTCGCCCAATGAGCAGTTCTTC
CDR3: CASSLAVGSSPNEQFF

D: -
size: -
J: TRBJ2-1
V: TRBV28
DNA: TGTGCCACTCGGACGGTTTACAATGAGCAGTTCTTC
CDR3: CATRTVYNEQFF

D: TRBD1
size: -
J: TRBJ2-1
V: TRBV11-3
DNA: TGTGCCAGCAGCCCCCAGGGACAGGTCTACAATGAGCAGTTCTTC
CDR3: CASSPQGQVYNEQFF

D: -
size: once
J: TRBJ1-4
V: TRBV4-2
DNA: TGTGCCAGCAGCCAAGATGGGTATCGGGGAACTAATGAAAAACTGTTTTTT
CDR3: CASSQDGYRGTNEKLFF

D: -
size: -
J: TRBJ2-1
V: TRBV29-1
DNA: TGCAGCGTTGAAGATCCGGCTACTTACAATGAGCAGTTCTTC
CDR3: CSVEDPATYNEQFF

D: TRBD2
size: -
J: TRBJ2-1
V: TRBV5-5
DNA: TGTGCCAGCAGCCAAATCCCGGTAGCGGGAGTAAATGAGCAGTTCTTC
CDR3: CASSQIPVAGVNEQFF

D: -
size: -
J: TRBJ1-5
V: TRBV30
DNA: TGTGCCTGGAGTGTGAGTTGGGGGCAGGAGCCCCAGCATTTT
CDR3: CAWSVSWGQEPQHF

D: -
size: once
J: TRBJ1-5
V: TRBV6-6
DNA: TGTGCCAGCAGTTCCCCAGGGCCGCTAAATCAGCCCCAGCATTTT
CDR3: CASSSPGPLNQPQHF

D: -
size: -
J: TRBJ2-1
V: TRBV7-2
DNA: TGTGCCAGCAGCTTAGGTCGGGGGAGCCCTGCCATGGCCTACAATGAGCAGTTCTTC
CDR3: CASSLGRGSPAMAYNEQFF

D: TRBD2
size: -
J: TRBJ2-1
V: TRBV11-1
DNA: TGTGCCAGCAGCCCCAGGACTGGCGGGGGGCTCAATGAGCAGTTCTTC
CDR3: CASSPRTGGGLNEQFF

D: -
size: -
J: TRBJ2-1
V: TRBV7-2
DNA: TGTGCCAGCTCACGAAGTGGTGGCTACCCCAATGAGCAGTTCTTC
CDR3: CASSRSGGYPNEQFF

D: TRBD1
size: once
J: TRBJ1-5
V: TRBV5-1
DNA: TGCGCCAGCAGCTTGGGACAGGGCATGGGTCAGCCCCAGCATTTT
CDR3: CASSLGQGMGQPQHF

D: -
size: once
J: TRBJ2-2
V: TRBV28
DNA: TGTGCCAGCAGTTTGTACGGGAACACCGGGGAGCTGTTTTTT
CDR3: CASSLYGNTGELFF

D: TRBD1
size: -
J: TRBJ1-4
V: TRBV5-4
DNA: TGTGCCAGCAGCTCCGGCCCGGGACAGGAAAATGAAAAACTGTTTTTT
CDR3: CASSSGPGQENEKLFF

D: -
size: -
J: TRBJ1-5
V: TRBV28
DNA: TGTGCCAGCTACTTCACCGGCGGTCGAATCGGAAGCAATCAGCCCCAGCATTTT
CDR3: CASYFTGGRIGSNQPQHF

D: -
size: -
J: TRBJ2-1
V: TRBV15
DNA: TGTGCCACCAGCAGAGCCCCTCCAGGAGCCAATGAGCAGTTCTTC
CDR3: CATSRAPPGANEQFF

D: -
size: -
J: TRBJ1-3
V: TRBV9
DNA: TGTGCCAGCAGCGTATTGTCGGGGAACAGCCCTGGAAACACCATATATTTT
CDR3: CASSVLSGNSPGNTIYF

D: -
size: -
J: TRBJ1-3
V: TRBV7-8
DNA: TGTGCCAGCAACCTGGATGGTCGCTACTCTGGAAACACCATATATTTT
CDR3: CASNLDGRYSGNTIYF

D: TRBD1
size: -
J: TRBJ1-1
V: TRBV5-5
DNA: TGTGCCAGCAGCGGGAGACAGGGGGCGGACACTGAAGCTTTCTTT
CDR3: CASSGRQGADTEAFF

D: TRBD1
size: -
J: TRBJ2-5
V: TRBV29-1
DNA: TGCAGCGTTTGCCGGGACAGGGTACAAGAGACCCAGTACTTC
CDR3: CSVCRDRVQETQYF

D: -
size: -
J: TRBJ1-2
V: TRBV18
DNA: TGTGCCAGCTCATTACTCATGAAAGCGGCGGGCAACTATGGCTACACCTTC
CDR3: CASSLLMKAAGNYGYTF

D: -
size: -
J: TRBJ1-4
V: TRBV7-2
DNA: TGTGCCAGCAGCCGACGGCTGGAGGGGAGAGAAAAACTGTTTTTT
CDR3: CASSRRLEGREKLFF

D: TRBD2
size: -
J: TRBJ2-7
V: TRBV7-9
DNA: TGTGCCAGCAGCTCGACCCGTGGCCTAGCGGGAAACTACGAGCAGTACTTC
CDR3: CASSSTRGLAGNYEQYF

D: TRBD2
size: -
J: TRBJ2-6
V: TRBV28
DNA: TGTGCCAGCAGGACAGCGGGAGCAGGGGCCAACGTCCTGACTTTC
CDR3: CASRTAGAGANVLTF

D: TRBD2
size: once
J: TRBJ2-2
V: TRBV28
DNA: TGTGCCAGCACCTTTCGGACTAGCGGGAGGCCGGGCACCGGGGAGCTGTTTTTT
CDR3: CASTFRTSGRPGTGELFF

D: -
size: -
J: TRBJ2-2
V: TRBV2
DNA: TGTGCCAGCAGTGTCGGGCTGATTCACACCGGGGAGCTGTTTTTT
CDR3: CASSVGLIHTGELFF

D: TRBD1
size: -
J: TRBJ1-2
V: TRBV5-1
DNA: TGCGCCAGCAGCTTGATGGAGGGGGACAGCGATGGCTACACCTTC
CDR3: CASSLMEGDSDGYTF

D: TRBD1
size: -
J: TRBJ2-7
V: TRBV5-1
DNA: TGCGCCAGCAGCTGGGGACAGCAACTCTACGAGCAGTACTTC
CDR3: CASSWGQQLYEQYF

D: TRBD2
size: -
J: TRBJ2-7
V: TRBV4-1
DNA: TGCGCCAGCAGCCAGTTCGAGGTTTTAGCGGGAGGAACCCCCTACGAGCAGTACTTC
CDR3: CASSQFEVLAGGTPYEQYF

D: -
size: -
J: TRBJ1-2
V: TRBV18
DNA: TGTGCCAGCTCATACCAGACAGACGTTCGGGGCGGTGGCTACACCTTC
CDR3: CASSYQTDVRGGGYTF

D: TRBD1
size: -
J: TRBJ1-5
V: TRBV27
DNA: TGTGCCAGCAGTCAAATCAGACAGGGGGCGCAGGGTCAGCCCCAGCATTTT
CDR3: CASSQIRQGAQGQPQHF

D: -
size: -
J: TRBJ2-1
V: TRBV7-2
DNA: TGTGCCAGCAGCTTATTGGGTAGGTGGGATGAGCAGTTCTTC
CDR3: CASSLLGRWDEQFF

D: -
size: -
J: TRBJ2-7
V: TRBV27
DNA: TGTGCCAGCAGTTTATCGAGAGACCACGAGCAGTACTTC
CDR3: CASSLSRDHEQYF